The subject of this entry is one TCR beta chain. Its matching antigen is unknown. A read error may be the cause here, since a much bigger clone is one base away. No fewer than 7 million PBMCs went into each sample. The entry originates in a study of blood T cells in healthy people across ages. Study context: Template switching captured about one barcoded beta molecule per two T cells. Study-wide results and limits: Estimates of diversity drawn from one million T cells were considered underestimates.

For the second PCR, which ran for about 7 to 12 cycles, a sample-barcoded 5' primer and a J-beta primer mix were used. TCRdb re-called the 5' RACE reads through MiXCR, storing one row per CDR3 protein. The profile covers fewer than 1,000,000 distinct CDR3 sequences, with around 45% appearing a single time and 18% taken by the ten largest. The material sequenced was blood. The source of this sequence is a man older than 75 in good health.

Here the CDR3 DNA reads TGTGCCAGCAGCCTGGGGGGGGTCCACAATGAGCAGTACTTC. The encoded protein is CASSLGGVHNEQYF. V usage is TRBV7-9 and J usage is TRBJ2-1; TRBD2 aligns across 7 bases. The better agreement between TRBJ2-7 and the DNA end casts doubt on the J call. This CDR3 contains 14 residues. CDR1 SEHNR and CDR2 FQNEAQ come from the germline V gene (reference sequence).